Given below is one T cell receptor beta chain in context. The CDR3 is made up of 15 amino acids. From germline, CDR1 is SGHDT and CDR2 YYEEEE. V was cut by 0 bases and J by 4 bases, with 12 bases left in between. Using immunoSEQ multiplex PCR, the repertoire was profiled, and TCRdb retains in-frame clones only, with some absent. The sample carries 100,000 to 150,000 clones, around four fifths recorded once. These data are taken from a study of blood T cell repertoires in COVID-19. The rearrangement joins TRBV5-6 to TRBJ2-3, with D possibly being TRBD2 (7 bases). Material: peripheral blood. The TCR originated in an elderly man with active or convalescent COVID-19. The CDR3: CASSLEGGAPDTQYF. CDR3 DNA: TGTGCCAGCAGCTTGGAGGGGGGGGCCCCAGATACGCAGTATTTT.